The rows below give T cell receptor beta chains drawn from one sample of a study of blood T cell repertoires in COVID-19. Clones were read by immunoSEQ multiplex PCR, and TCRdb kept only the in-frame ones, dropping some. The sample has about 270,000 clones; 86% are singletons. The sample was peripheral blood. The receptors come from a man aged 35-49 years with active or convalescent COVID-19. Each CDR3 is given with its conserved first and last residue. Each record gives: CDR3 DNA, CDR3 protein, J gene, clone size, D gene, V gene. A D gene is named only where the DNA matches it firmly. Size is omitted from some rows. Given values are once, few, many or a class for expanded clones.

CDR3nt: TGTGCCTGGGCGACTAGCGCCCTCTACGAGCAGTACTTC; CDR3aa: CAWATSALYEQYF; j_gene: TRBJ2-7; abundance: -; d_gene: TRBD2; v_gene: TRBV30
CDR3nt: TGTGCCAGCAGTTACGTGGGGGGGGCAGGATACAATGAGCAGTTCTTC; CDR3aa: CASSYVGGAGYNEQFF; j_gene: TRBJ2-1; abundance: -; d_gene: -; v_gene: TRBV5-4
CDR3nt: TGTGCCAGCGGGGCCCATCAGCCCCAGCATTTT; CDR3aa: CASGAHQPQHF; j_gene: TRBJ1-5; abundance: -; d_gene: -; v_gene: TRBV7-9
CDR3nt: TGTGCCAGCAGCTACCAACAAGGAGGCAACTATGGCTACACCTTC; CDR3aa: CASSYQQGGNYGYTF; j_gene: TRBJ1-2; abundance: -; d_gene: -; v_gene: TRBV7-9
CDR3nt: TGTGCCAGCAGCCCCGCCAGCGACCAAGAGACCCAGTACTTC; CDR3aa: CASSPASDQETQYF; j_gene: TRBJ2-5; abundance: -; d_gene: -; v_gene: TRBV6-5
CDR3nt: TGTGCCAGCAGCCCAGGACAGGGGAAACTTGATACGCAGTATTTT; CDR3aa: CASSPGQGKLDTQYF; j_gene: TRBJ2-3; abundance: -; d_gene: TRBD1; v_gene: TRBV7-3
CDR3nt: TGTGCCAGCAGCCAAGAAGGAGGGACAGGCTATAATTCACCCCTCCACTTT; CDR3aa: CASSQEGGTGYNSPLHF; j_gene: TRBJ1-6; abundance: -; d_gene: TRBD1; v_gene: TRBV3-1/TRBV3-2
CDR3nt: TGTGCCAGCGGACGACCGGGACAGGCCTCTGACGAGCAGTACTTC; CDR3aa: CASGRPGQASDEQYF; j_gene: TRBJ2-7; abundance: once; d_gene: TRBD1; v_gene: TRBV5-4
CDR3nt: TGTGCCAGCAGCTACAGGGCCGCGGGAGAGACCCAGTACTTC; CDR3aa: CASSYRAAGETQYF; j_gene: TRBJ2-5; abundance: -; d_gene: -; v_gene: TRBV5-6
CDR3nt: TGTGCCAGCAGCCCGACAAGGGGGGGAATGAACACTGAAGCTTTCTTT; CDR3aa: CASSPTRGGMNTEAFF; j_gene: TRBJ1-1; abundance: -; d_gene: -; v_gene: TRBV11-3
CDR3nt: TGTGCCAGCAGCGTATCGGATTACATGGCGGGCGGTTCACCCCTCCACTTT; CDR3aa: CASSVSDYMAGGSPLHF; j_gene: TRBJ1-6; abundance: -; d_gene: -; v_gene: TRBV9
CDR3nt: TGTGCCTGGGGCTCCGGTAATTCACCCCTCCACTTT; CDR3aa: CAWGSGNSPLHF; j_gene: TRBJ1-6; abundance: -; d_gene: -; v_gene: TRBV30
CDR3nt: TGCGCCAGCAGCCAGAATTACAGGGAGTATAGCAATCAGCCCCAGCATTTT; CDR3aa: CASSQNYREYSNQPQHF; j_gene: TRBJ1-5; abundance: -; d_gene: -; v_gene: TRBV4-1
CDR3nt: TGTGCCAGCAGTTACGAGAAGACAGTTCTGTTTTTT; CDR3aa: CASSYEKTVLFF; j_gene: TRBJ1-4; abundance: -; d_gene: -; v_gene: TRBV6-6
CDR3nt: TGTGCCATCAGTGAGGAGGAGGGGAACACTGAAGCTTTCTTT; CDR3aa: CAISEEEGNTEAFF; j_gene: TRBJ1-1; abundance: -; d_gene: -; v_gene: TRBV10-3
CDR3nt: TGTGCCAGTAGTATAGATGGCAGGACAGGGTCCGCCTACGAGCAGTACTTC; CDR3aa: CASSIDGRTGSAYEQYF; j_gene: TRBJ2-7; abundance: -; d_gene: TRBD1; v_gene: TRBV19